This paragraph reports one TCR beta chain. The data were produced by immunoSEQ multiplex PCR, yet TCRdb's version contains in-frame clones alone and is incomplete. The table has some 62,000 clones, 70% to 90% seen once. The germline CDR1 and CDR2 sequences are SGHTA and FQGNSA. The CDR3 loop spans 15 amino acids. Trimming left V 0 bases short and J 0 bases short, with 9 bases between. The sample comes from a study of technical replicates of blood from a few donors. The material sequenced was PBMCs. The source is a human donor in good health. Some clones in this sample may be carry-over from other donors' samples. This chain links TRBV7-2 with TRBJ2-7; a possible D gene is TRBD2 (7 bases). CDR3 loop: CASSLAGGPSYEQYF. Written as DNA, the CDR3 is TGTGCCAGCAGCTTAGCGGGGGGGCCCTCCTACGAGCAGTACTTC.